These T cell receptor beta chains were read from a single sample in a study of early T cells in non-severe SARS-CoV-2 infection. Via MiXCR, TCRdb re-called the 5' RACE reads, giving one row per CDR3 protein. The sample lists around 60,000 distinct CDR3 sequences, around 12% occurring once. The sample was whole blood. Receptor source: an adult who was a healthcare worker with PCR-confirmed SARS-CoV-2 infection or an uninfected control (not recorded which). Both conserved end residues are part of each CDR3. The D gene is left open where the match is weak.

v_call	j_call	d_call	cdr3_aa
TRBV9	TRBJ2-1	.	CASSEYNEQFF
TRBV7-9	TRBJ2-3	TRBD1	CASSLGEDRAPSTDTQYF
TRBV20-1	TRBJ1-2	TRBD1	CSARGTQGQANYGYTF
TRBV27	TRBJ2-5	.	CASSLTWWGNQETQYF
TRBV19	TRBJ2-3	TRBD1	CASSSTGGSSTDTQYF
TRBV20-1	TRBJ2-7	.	CSARRGGGDYEQYF
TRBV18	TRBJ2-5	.	CASSPLGTTVQETQYF
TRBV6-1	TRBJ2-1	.	CASSSSFDNEQFF
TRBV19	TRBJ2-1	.	CASNYGDHYNEQFF
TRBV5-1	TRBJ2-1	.	CASSFPDNEQFF
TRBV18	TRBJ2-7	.	CASSLTESRSEQYF
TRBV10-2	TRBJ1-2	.	CATGAQDGYGYTF
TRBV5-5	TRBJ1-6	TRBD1	CASSSPGQHNSPLHF
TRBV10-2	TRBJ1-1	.	CASRVNTEAFF
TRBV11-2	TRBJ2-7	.	CASSTGPAEQYF
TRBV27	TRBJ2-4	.	CASSSVAKNIQYF